This T cell receptor beta chain was identified during a study of blood T cell repertoires in COVID-19. Study details: COVID-19 samples, acute and convalescent, were from the United States, Italy and Spain. T cells, B-cell-depleted T cells, or PBMCs provided the cDNA or gDNA that served as material.

Sequenced by immunoSEQ multiplex PCR; TCRdb stores in-frame clones only, minus some. The table shows 350,000 to 450,000 clones, with around nine tenths occurring only once. Germline V CDR1 and CDR2: MNHEY, SMNVEV (reference sequence). This CDR3 has 17 residues. With 6 bases removed from V and 0 bases from J, the gap between germline ends came to 18 bases. Cohort placement rested on clinical history that participants reported themselves. The sequenced sample consisted of PBMCs or T cells enriched from blood (not recorded which). The gene calls are TRBV27 and TRBJ1-5, with D tentatively TRBD1 (5 bases). The TCR sequence derives from a woman in her twenties or thirties who had recovered from COVID-19. CDR3 nucleotides: TGTGCCAGCAGCCCTTTTGCGGGGCCCTATAGCAATCAGCCCCAGCATTTT. Its protein product is CASSPFAGPYSNQPQHF.